The 2 T cell receptor beta chains reported below all come from one sample, sequenced in a study of neoadjuvant anti-PD-1 for oral cavity cancer. Stated time point: after neoadjuvant nivolumab, at surgical resection. TCRdb's table, derived via immunoSEQ multiplex PCR, lists solely in-frame clones and lacks some. The sample includes 14,000 or so clones, under 80% of them seen just once. The sample consisted of PBMCs, taken after nivolumab (anti-PD-1) treatment. These receptors were obtained from a person aged 35-79 years with oral cavity squamous cell carcinoma.

The chain recombines TRBV28 with TRBJ2-7, with D uncertain. The CDR3 length is 15 residues. Germline values: CDR1 MDHEN, CDR2 SYDVKM. V was trimmed by 4 bases and J by 0 bases, leaving 13 bases between them. The CDR3, as DNA: TGTGCCAGCAGTTCCAGACCTAGGAGCTCCTACGAGCAGTACTTC. Its protein product is CASSSRPRSSYEQYF.

The rearrangement uses TRBV4-1 and TRBJ1-1, with unresolved D. Per germline, CDR1 MGHRA and CDR2 YSYEKL. This CDR3 has 16 residues. V dropped 6 bases and J dropped 0 bases, with 17 bases sitting between them. The CDR3, as DNA: TGCGCCAGCAGTCCCAACCCTACGGCCATGAACACTGAAGCTTTCTTT. It yields the protein CASSPNPTAMNTEAFF.